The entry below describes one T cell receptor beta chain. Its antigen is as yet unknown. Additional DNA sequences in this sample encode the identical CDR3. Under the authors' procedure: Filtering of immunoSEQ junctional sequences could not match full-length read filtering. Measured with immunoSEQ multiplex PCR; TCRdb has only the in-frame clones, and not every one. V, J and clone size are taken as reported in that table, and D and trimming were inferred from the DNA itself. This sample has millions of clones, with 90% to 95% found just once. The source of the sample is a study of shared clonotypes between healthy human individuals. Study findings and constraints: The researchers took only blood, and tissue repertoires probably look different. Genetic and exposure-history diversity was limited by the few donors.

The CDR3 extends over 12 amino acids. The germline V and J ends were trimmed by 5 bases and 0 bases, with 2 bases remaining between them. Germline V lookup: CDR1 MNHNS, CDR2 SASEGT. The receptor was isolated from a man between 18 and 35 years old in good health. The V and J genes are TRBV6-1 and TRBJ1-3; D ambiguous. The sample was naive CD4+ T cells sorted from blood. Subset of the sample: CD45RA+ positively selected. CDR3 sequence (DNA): TGTGCCAGCAGTAACTCTGGAAACACCATATATTTT. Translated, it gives CASSNSGNTIYF.